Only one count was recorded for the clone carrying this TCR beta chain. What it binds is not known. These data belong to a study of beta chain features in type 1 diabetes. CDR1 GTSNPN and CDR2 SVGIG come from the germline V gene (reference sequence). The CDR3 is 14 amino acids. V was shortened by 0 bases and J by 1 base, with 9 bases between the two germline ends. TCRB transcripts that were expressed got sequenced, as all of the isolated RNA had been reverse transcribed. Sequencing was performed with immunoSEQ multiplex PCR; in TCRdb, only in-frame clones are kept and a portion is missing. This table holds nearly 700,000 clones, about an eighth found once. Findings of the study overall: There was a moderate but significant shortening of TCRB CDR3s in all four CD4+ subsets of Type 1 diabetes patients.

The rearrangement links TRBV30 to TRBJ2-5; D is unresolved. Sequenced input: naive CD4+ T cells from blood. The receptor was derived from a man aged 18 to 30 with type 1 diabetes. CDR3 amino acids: CAWSVVGSQETQYF. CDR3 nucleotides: TGTGCCTGGAGTGTAGTCGGAAGCCAAGAGACCCAGTACTTC. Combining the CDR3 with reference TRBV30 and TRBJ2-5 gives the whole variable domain SQTIHQWPATLVQPVGSPLSLECTVEGTSNPNLYWYRQAAGRGLQLLFYSVGIGQISSEVPQNLSASRPQDRQFILSSKKLLLSDSGFYLCAWSVVGSQETQYFGPGTRLLVL.